Listed below are T cell receptor beta chains from one sample, sequenced in a study of blood T cell repertoires in COVID-19. Sequenced by immunoSEQ multiplex PCR; TCRdb stores in-frame clones only, minus some. Among some 300,000 clones, about nine tenths were seen once, and the ten largest hold 1.5% to 2%. The specimen was PBMCs or T cells enriched from blood (not recorded which). The receptor set was obtained from a woman in her thirties or forties who had recovered from COVID-19. The CDR3 runs from the conserved cysteine through the conserved F or W. A D gene is named only where the DNA matches it firmly. For some rows the clone size is stated as once, few or many, or as a class when expanded; others skip it.

j_gene	abundance	d_gene	v_gene	CDR3aa	CDR3nt
TRBJ2-3	-	TRBD2	TRBV4-1	CASSPTRLAGPIRTLDTQYF	TGCGCCAGCAGCCCTACTAGGCTAGCGGGGCCGATACGCACATTAGATACGCAGTATTTT
TRBJ1-1	once	-	TRBV29-1	CSVPVQPNTEAFF	TGCAGCGTCCCCGTACAGCCGAACACTGAAGCTTTCTTT
TRBJ2-2	-	-	TRBV11-1	CASSSAGADTGELFF	TGTGCCAGCAGCTCGGCAGGGGCCGACACCGGGGAGCTGTTTTTT
TRBJ1-1	-	-	TRBV4-3	CASSQGQGLGNTEAFF	TGCGCCAGCAGCCAAGGGCAGGGGTTGGGGAACACTGAAGCTTTCTTT
TRBJ2-7	-	TRBD2	TRBV20-1	CSASIASGYEQYF	TGCAGTGCTAGTATCGCTAGCGGCTACGAGCAGTACTTC
TRBJ2-7	-	-	TRBV5-1	CASSLGTNLAYEQYF	TGCGCCAGCAGCTTGGGGACTAACTTGGCCTACGAGCAGTACTTC
TRBJ1-2	-	TRBD1	TRBV6-5	CASSLSQGVKYGYTF	TGTGCCAGCAGCCTATCTCAGGGGGTCAAGTATGGCTACACCTTC
TRBJ1-1	-	-	TRBV15	CATSRDPRNEAFF	TGTGCCACCAGCAGAGATCCCAGAAATGAAGCTTTCTTT
TRBJ1-1	-	-	TRBV18	CASSPGLRQAEAFF	TGTGCCAGCTCACCGGGCCTCAGACAGGCTGAAGCTTTCTTT
TRBJ1-1	-	TRBD1	TRBV7-8	CATLLGTGNTEAFF	TGTGCCACCCTCCTGGGGACAGGCAACACTGAAGCTTTCTTT
TRBJ2-5	-	-	TRBV19	CASARDRQETQYF	TGTGCCAGCGCACGAGACAGGCAAGAGACCCAGTACTTC
TRBJ1-2	-	TRBD1	TRBV2	CASSEGQGALNYGYTF	TGTGCCAGCAGTGAAGGACAGGGGGCGCTTAACTATGGCTACACCTTC
TRBJ1-1	-	-	TRBV19	CASSSQGRWTEAFF	TGTGCCAGTAGTTCTCAGGGGCGCTGGACTGAAGCTTTCTTT
TRBJ1-4	-	-	TRBV11-3	CASSLDPGEKLFF	TGTGCCAGCAGCTTAGATCCGGGTGAAAAACTGTTTTTT
TRBJ2-5	few	TRBD2	TRBV4-3	CASSHPLAGGGQETQYF	TGCGCCAGCAGCCACCCACTAGCGGGAGGAGGGCAAGAGACCCAGTACTTC
TRBJ2-5	-	-	TRBV3-1/TRBV3-2	CASSQRGTQETQYF	TGTGCCAGCAGCCAGCGGGGCACACAAGAGACCCAGTACTTC
TRBJ2-7	once	-	TRBV19	CASSMGGGWYEQYF	TGTGCCAGTAGTATGGGGGGGGGCTGGTACGAGCAGTACTTC
TRBJ2-5	-	-	TRBV18	CASSLAGQPSETQYF	TGTGCCAGCTCACTCGCGGGACAGCCCAGCGAGACCCAGTACTTC
TRBJ2-7	-	-	TRBV10-3	CAISSLLVYEQYF	TGTGCCATCAGTTCCCTCCTCGTTTACGAGCAGTACTTC
TRBJ1-6	-	-	TRBV7-8	CASSLAPSSLNSPLHF	TGTGCCAGCAGCTTGGCTCCTAGTTCCCTAAATTCACCCCTCCACTTT
TRBJ2-2	few	-	TRBV19	CASSRRQANTGELFF	TGTGCCAGTAGCCGAAGACAGGCGAACACCGGGGAGCTGTTTTTT
TRBJ1-5	-	-	TRBV18	CASSPVGGAVNQPQHF	TGTGCCAGCTCCCCTGTCGGGGGGGCCGTAAATCAGCCCCAGCATTTT
TRBJ1-1	-	-	TRBV6-5	CASSYAQGRGTEAFF	TGTGCCAGCAGTTACGCCCAGGGCCGGGGGACTGAAGCTTTCTTT
TRBJ2-7	-	TRBD2	TRBV9	CASSTRDYNYEQYF	TGTGCCAGCAGCACCCGGGACTACAACTACGAGCAGTACTTC
TRBJ2-7	-	-	TRBV13	CASSFDRLGAYEQYF	TGTGCCAGCAGCTTCGACAGGCTTGGCGCCTACGAGCAGTACTTC
TRBJ2-5	once	-	TRBV7-9	CASSLDAGETQYF	TGTGCCAGCAGCTTAGATGCGGGAGAGACCCAGTACTTC
TRBJ1-1	-	-	TRBV30	CAWSVRQMNTEAFF	TGTGCCTGGAGTGTTCGACAAATGAACACTGAAGCTTTCTTT
TRBJ1-2	-	-	TRBV11-2	CASSLDGLGGYTF	TGTGCCAGCAGCTTAGATGGGTTGGGCGGCTACACCTTC
TRBJ1-3	-	TRBD1	TRBV30	CACDATQGQITGNTIYF	TGTGCCTGCGACGCCACACAGGGACAGATAACTGGAAACACCATATATTTT
TRBJ2-1	-	TRBD2	TRBV29-1	CSVVSGATYNEQFF	TGCAGCGTTGTTAGCGGGGCCACCTACAATGAGCAGTTCTTC
TRBJ2-1	-	-	TRBV5-1	CASSVEVAGEQFF	TGCGCCAGCAGCGTAGAGGTGGCGGGAGAGCAGTTCTTC
TRBJ2-7	-	-	TRBV27	CASSSPLGGKSSYEQYF	TGTGCCAGCAGTTCCCCCTTGGGCGGGAAGAGCTCCTACGAGCAGTACTTC
TRBJ1-3	once	TRBD1	TRBV7-2	CASSSLRQGSGNTIYF	TGTGCCAGCAGCTCATTAAGACAGGGCTCTGGAAACACCATATATTTT
TRBJ1-4	once	TRBD1	TRBV19	CASSITGVEKLFF	TGTGCCAGTAGTATAACAGGGGTGGAAAAACTGTTTTTT
TRBJ2-5	few	-	TRBV11-2	CASSGGRGESLQETQYF	TGTGCCAGCAGCGGCGGCAGGGGGGAGTCCCTACAAGAGACCCAGTACTTC
TRBJ2-3	once	-	TRBV7-8	CASSLATPGMNTQYF	TGTGCCAGCAGCTTGGCCACTCCGGGGATGAATACGCAGTATTTT
TRBJ1-3	-	-	TRBV18	CASSPRPGSGNTIYF	TGTGCCAGCTCTCCGAGGCCAGGGTCTGGAAACACCATATATTTT
TRBJ1-1	-	-	TRBV3-1/TRBV3-2	CASSLQGRNTEAFF	TGTGCCAGCAGCCTCCAGGGGAGGAACACTGAAGCTTTCTTT
TRBJ1-2	-	-	TRBV27	CASSFNREAHGYTF	TGTGCCAGCAGTTTCAACCGGGAGGCTCATGGCTACACCTTC
TRBJ2-1	-	-	TRBV7-9	CASSLTVGGSPGGEQFF	TGTGCCAGCAGCTTAACGGTCGGCGGGTCCCCCGGGGGTGAGCAGTTCTTC
TRBJ1-2	-	TRBD1	TRBV18	CASSPRQQGAQGYTF	TGTGCCAGCTCACCACGTCAGCAGGGGGCGCAGGGCTACACCTTC
TRBJ1-1	-	-	TRBV12-3/TRBV12-4	CASSPGGRGAFF	TGTGCCAGCAGCCCTGGGGGCCGGGGAGCTTTCTTT
TRBJ1-2	-	TRBD1	TRBV4-3	CASSQPAGTENGYTF	TGCGCCAGCAGCCAACCCGCCGGGACAGAGAATGGCTACACCTTC
TRBJ1-1	once	-	TRBV18	CASSPGGVLRMNTEAFF	TGTGCCAGCTCACCTGGGGGCGTGCTAAGAATGAACACTGAAGCTTTCTTT
TRBJ2-3	-	-	TRBV7-3	CASSRAAGRTDTQYF	TGTGCCAGCAGCCGAGCCGCGGGACGCACAGATACGCAGTATTTT
TRBJ1-5	-	TRBD1	TRBV5-8	CASSRGQVLRQPQHF	TGTGCCAGCAGCAGGGGACAGGTGTTGAGACAGCCCCAGCATTTT